Each of the 31 T cell receptor beta chains below was sequenced from the same sample in a study of blood T cell repertoires in COVID-19. Only in-frame clones appear in the TCRdb table, and some are missing; sequencing was by immunoSEQ multiplex PCR. The repertoire holds some 85,000 clones, with just under 80% as singletons. The material sequenced was peripheral blood. These receptors were collected from an older man with COVID-19, enrolled during active disease.

This chain uses TRBV7-9 with TRBJ1-1; possibly TRBD1 for D (6 bases). The V and J ends lost 10 bases and 1 base respectively, with 13 bases between them. Germline loops: CDR1 SEHNR, CDR2 FQNEAQ (reference sequence). This CDR3 region has 13 residues. The chain's CDR3 is CATTTTGNTEAFF. The CDR3 DNA is TGTGCCACCACGACGACAGGGAACACTGAAGCTTTCTTT.

This clone showed up just once. The rearrangement joins TRBV11-2 to TRBJ1-1, with D perhaps TRBD1 (5 bases). The CDR3 runs 14 residues. Trimming removed 7 bases at V and 4 bases at J, with 16 bases between. CDR1 and CDR2 from the germline V gene are SGHAT and FQNNGV. As DNA, the CDR3 is TGTGCCAGCACCTTCGTGGCAGGGATCACTGAAGCTTTCTTT. Protein product: CASTFVAGITEAFF.

This chain connects TRBV4-1 to TRBJ2-3; 8 nucleotides agree with TRBD2. V was clipped by 4 bases and J by 2 bases; unmatched bases: 11. There are 17 residues in the CDR3. Germline V gene lookup returns CDR1 MGHRA and CDR2 YSYEKL. The CDR3 region has the DNA TGCGCCAGCAGCCCCCCCCCGGCTAGCGGGTTCACAGATACGCAGTATTTT. Translated: CASSPPPASGFTDTQYF.

There are a few counts of this clone. This chain links TRBV4-3 with TRBJ2-1, with D maybe TRBD2 (5 bases). This CDR3 has 17 residues. Trimming removed 1 base from V and 2 bases from J, with 15 bases in between. Germline V gives CDR1 LGHNA, CDR2 YSLEER. The CDR3 loop reads CASSQVLGGQPYNEQFF. CDR3 sequence (DNA): TGCGCCAGCAGCCAAGTCTTGGGCGGGCAACCCTACAATGAGCAGTTCTTC.

V and J are TRBV6-6 and TRBJ2-7; D is perhaps TRBD1 (6 bases). V shed 2 bases and J shed 1 base, with 9 bases lying between them. The CDR3 contains 14 residues. Germline CDR1 and CDR2: MNHNY and SVGAGI (reference sequence). CDR3 loop: CASSYPGTSYEQYF. The CDR3 region has the DNA TGTGCCAGCAGTTACCCAGGGACATCCTACGAGCAGTACTTC.

The chain carries TRBV27 and TRBJ1-2, with D perhaps TRBD1 (6 bases). The length of the CDR3 is 13 residues. V lost 3 bases, J lost 6 bases, and 11 bases lay in between. Germline V lookup: CDR1 MNHEY, CDR2 SMNVEV (reference sequence). The CDR3 protein is CASSFRGANGYTF. DNA of the CDR3: TGTGCCAGCAGTTTTCGGGGGGCAAATGGCTACACCTTC.

This clone was counted a few times. The chain couples TRBV5-6 to TRBJ1-2; D gene uncertain. Germline assignment: CDR1 SGHDT and CDR2 YYEEEE. The ends were cut back, 2 bases at V and 4 bases at J, with 9 bases in the middle. CDR3 length: 13 amino acids. The CDR3 nucleotides are TGTGCCAGCAGCTTATACACAGCCTATGGCTACACCTTC. Its translation is CASSLYTAYGYTF. The full variable domain, completed using reference TRBV5-6 and TRBJ1-2, is DAGVTQSPTHLIKTRGQQVTLRCSPKSGHDTVSWYQQALGQGPQFIFQYYEEEERQRGNFPDRFSGHQFPNYSSELNVNALLLGDSALYLCASSLYTAYGYTFGSGTRLTVV.

This chain joins TRBV19 and TRBJ1-4; a possible D gene is TRBD1 (6 bases). V was cut by 3 bases and J by 8 bases, with 13 bases left in between. Looked up from germline, CDR1 is LNHDA and CDR2 is SQIVND (reference sequence). The CDR3 covers 14 residues. CDR3 protein: CASSIQGLKEKLFF. CDR3 DNA: TGTGCCAGTAGTATCCAGGGGTTAAAAGAAAAACTGTTTTTT.

The V and J genes are TRBV2 and TRBJ1-2; D is undetermined. Germline V gene data show CDR1 as SNHLY and CDR2 as FYNNEI. Deletions cut 1 base from V and 5 bases from J, with 8 bases between. The CDR3 covers 13 residues. This chain's CDR3 is CASSEDRRYGYTF. The CDR3 DNA sequence: TGTGCCAGCAGTGAAGACCGGCGGTATGGCTACACCTTC.

The rearrangement uses TRBV5-4 and TRBJ1-1, with 10 bases aligning to TRBD1. The CDR3 is 13 amino acids. Germline V gene data show CDR1 as SGHNT and CDR2 as YYREEE (reference sequence). V lost 4 bases and J lost 4; bases outside the gene matches: 1. The CDR3 loop is CASSGDRGTEAFF. In DNA, the CDR3 is TGTGCCAGCAGCGGGGACAGGGGCACTGAAGCTTTCTTT.

This chain connects TRBV27 to TRBJ2-1; 9 bases match TRBD2. Germline V gene sequence: CDR1 MNHEY, CDR2 SMNVEV (reference sequence). Trimming cost V 0 bases and J 13 bases; bases outside gene matches: 4. The length of the CDR3 is 13 residues. CDR3 sequence reads: CASSLSSGLAQFF. The CDR3 bases are TGTGCCAGCAGTTTATCCTCGGGACTAGCCCAGTTCTTC.

In this sample, this clone turned up a few times. The V gene is TRBV5-6, the J gene TRBJ2-7, with TRBD2 matching 7 bases. The germline V gene encodes CDR1 SGHDT and CDR2 YYEEEE. Losses at the gene ends were 3 bases for V and 4 bases for J; bases not matched to a gene: 1. CDR3 length: 12 amino acids. CDR3 in amino acids: CASSSSGYEQYF. The CDR3 DNA is TGTGCCAGCAGCTCTAGCGGTTACGAGCAGTACTTC.

The V and J genes are TRBV5-1 and TRBJ2-5; D remains unclear. Trimming removed 2 bases at V and 3 bases at J, with 11 bases between. The CDR3 covers 14 residues. CDR1 is SGHRS, CDR2 YFSETQ, per germline. Here the CDR3 DNA reads TGCGCCAGCAGCTTTTATTCAGGTGAAGAGACCCAGTACTTC. It is translated as CASSFYSGEETQYF.

This chain uses TRBV11-2 with TRBJ1-4; D is perhaps TRBD1 (5 bases). Germline V gene sequence: CDR1 SGHAT, CDR2 FQNNGV. There are 15 residues in the CDR3. V was pared by 5 bases and J by 11 bases, with 21 bases between. The CDR3 nucleotides read TGTGCCAGCAGCCGGGACGTAGGCGGGACGGGGAAACTGTTTTTT. Protein: CASSRDVGGTGKLFF.

The CDR3 loop is CASSLLQGGSEQFF. The CDR3 DNA sequence: TGTGCCAGCAGCTTACTACAGGGGGGAAGTGAGCAGTTCTTC. This chain uses TRBV7-8 with TRBJ2-1; TRBD1 matches at 8 bases. The CDR3 has 14 residues. The junction had 6 bases not matched to a gene; V was cut back by 2 bases and J by 9 bases. From germline, CDR1 is SGHVS and CDR2 FQNEAQ. Drawing the rest from reference TRBV7-8 and TRBJ2-1, the complete variable domain is GAGVSQSPRYKVAKRGQDVALRCDPISGHVSLFWYQQALGQGPEFLTYFQNEAQLDKSGLPSDRFFAERPEGSVSTLKIQRTQQEDSAVYLCASSLLQGGSEQFFGPGTRLTVL.

The gene calls are TRBV19 and TRBJ1-2; D may be TRBD1 (5 bases). The CDR3 contains 13 residues. Trimming cost V 2 bases and J 8 bases, with 12 bases left between them. Per the germline V gene, CDR1 is LNHDA and CDR2 is SQIVND (reference sequence). The CDR3 region has the DNA TGTGCCAGTAGTATACGGGGGGAGCGGGGCTACACCTTC. Translating gives CASSIRGERGYTF.

This clone was picked up a small number of times. This rearrangement joins TRBV12-3 or TRBV12-4 to TRBJ2-7; TRBD2 is a possible D gene (5 bases). The CDR3 is 13 amino acids. Trimming took off 8 bases at V and 3 bases at J, with 14 bases between the two ends. As DNA, the CDR3 is TGTGCCAGCGCCTATATGGCGGGCTACGAGCAGTACTTC. This gives the protein CASAYMAGYEQYF.

This clone has only a few counts. The chain is built from TRBV28 and TRBJ1-2; D may be TRBD1 (5 bases). V gave up 6 bases and J gave up 2 bases, with 16 bases separating them. CDR3 length: 15 amino acids. Looked up from germline, CDR1 is MDHEN and CDR2 is SYDVKM. The CDR3, as DNA: TGTGCCAGCAGGGGTACAGGCGCCTCCAACTATGGCTACACCTTC. Amino acids: CASRGTGASNYGYTF.

The chain uses TRBV29-1 and TRBJ2-1; a possible D gene is TRBD1 (6 bases). Germline V lookup: CDR1 SQVTM, CDR2 ANQGSEA. V lost 5 bases to trimming and J lost 6 bases, with 14 bases between them. The CDR3 has 13 residues. Here the CDR3 DNA reads TGCAGCGTTAAAAGTGGGGGCGTCAATGAGCAGTTCTTC. Protein product: CSVKSGGVNEQFF.

The count of this clone is one. V and J are TRBV5-6 and TRBJ1-4; D unresolved. The CDR3 is 17 amino acids. V lost 4 bases and J 0 bases, leaving 16 bases between the germline ends. Germline V lookup: CDR1 SGHDT, CDR2 YYEEEE. The CDR3 DNA reads TGTGCCAGCAGCAATATGGAGAAAGTAGCAACTAATGAAAAACTGTTTTTT. It specifies CASSNMEKVATNEKLFF.

V and J are TRBV2 and TRBJ2-5, with 8 bases that match TRBD1. The CDR3 has 13 amino acids. CDR1 and CDR2 (germline): SNHLY, FYNNEI. With 8 bases clipped from V and 2 bases from J, the junction kept 4 bases outside the gene matches. CDR3 sequence: CASENRGQETQYF. The CDR3 DNA reads as TGTGCCAGCGAAAACAGGGGGCAAGAGACCCAGTACTTC.

This chain connects TRBV2 to TRBJ2-1, with 8 bases that match TRBD1. Germline V CDR1 and CDR2: SNHLY, FYNNEI. Trimming removed 7 bases from V and 8 bases from J; junction bases left unmatched: 7. The CDR3 is 13 amino acids. Written as DNA, the CDR3 is TGTGCCAGCAAGGGCAGGGGGCTGGATGAGCAGTTCTTC. It encodes CASKGRGLDEQFF.

This clone was recorded only once. This chain connects TRBV12-3 or TRBV12-4 to TRBJ2-1; a possible D gene is TRBD2 (6 bases). The CDR3 contains 13 residues. Deletions cut 7 bases from V and 6 bases from J, with 13 bases between. The chain's CDR3 is CASNFGRVNEQFF. The CDR3 nucleotides are TGTGCCAGCAATTTCGGGAGAGTCAATGAGCAGTTCTTC.

The J gene is TRBJ2-6, the V gene TRBV7-9, with 7 bases lining up with TRBD1. CDR3 length: 16 residues. CDR1 SEHNR and CDR2 FQNEAQ come from the germline V gene (reference sequence). V shed 3 bases and J 2 bases; nucleotides not matched to a gene: 4. DNA of the CDR3: TGTGCCAGCAGCTTCACAGGGGTGACTGGGGCCAACGTCCTGACTTTC. It codes for CASSFTGVTGANVLTF.

The rearrangement joins TRBV11-1 to TRBJ2-7; 7 bases match TRBD1. This CDR3 is built from 14 residues. Unmatched junction bases numbered 10, after V lost 5 bases and J lost 6 bases. The V gene's germline CDR1 is SGHAT and CDR2 FQDESV (reference sequence). This CDR3 reads CASSGRQGRAEQYF. In nucleotides, the CDR3 is TGTGCCAGCAGCGGGAGACAGGGACGAGCCGAGCAGTACTTC.

The rearrangement joins TRBV5-1 to TRBJ2-1; 7 bases fit TRBD1. This CDR3 has 16 residues. Germline V CDR1 and CDR2: SGHRS, YFSETQ. J gave up 4 bases and V 1 base, and 8 bases lay outside the gene matches. As DNA, the CDR3 is TGCGCCAGCAGCTTGACTACAGGGGTTCCTTACAATGAGCAGTTCTTC. It encodes CASSLTTGVPYNEQFF.

The chain has TRBV7-8 and TRBJ1-5, with a possible D match to TRBD1 (6 bases). Germline loops: CDR1 SGHVS, CDR2 FQNEAQ. Trimming removed 5 bases from V and 6 bases from J, with 14 bases in between. The CDR3 totals 14 residues. The CDR3 DNA reads TGTGCCAGCAGCCGGGGACAAGCTAGTCAGCCCCAGCATTTT. Protein product: CASSRGQASQPQHF.

The chain is built from TRBV7-2 and TRBJ1-2, with 11 bases that match TRBD1. J gave up 4 bases and V 5 bases, and 3 bases lay outside the gene matches. The CDR3 covers 14 residues. Germline CDR1 and CDR2: SGHTA and FQGNSA. Here the CDR3 reads CASSPGQGAYGYTF. The DNA of the CDR3 is TGTGCCAGCAGCCCTGGACAGGGGGCCTATGGCTACACCTTC.

The rearrangement joins TRBV5-1 to TRBJ1-3, with a weak D call TRBD1 (5 bases). There are 18 residues in the CDR3. In germline, CDR1 is SGHRS, CDR2 YFSETQ. V was trimmed by 4 bases and J by 0 bases, leaving 20 bases between them. CDR3 amino acids: CASSREGPITSSGNTIYF. CDR3 DNA sequence: TGCGCCAGCAGCCGGGAGGGACCGATAACTAGCTCTGGAAACACCATATATTTT.

This clone showed up just a few times. The J gene is TRBJ1-5, the V gene TRBV29-1; unclear D gene. Deletions cut 1 base from V and 2 bases from J, with 3 bases between. CDR1 SQVTM and CDR2 ANQGSEA come from the germline V gene. The CDR3 covers 12 residues. The CDR3 bases are TGCAGCGTTGAAGTCGGCAATCAGCCCCAGCATTTT. It encodes CSVEVGNQPQHF.

This sequence joins TRBV7-6 and TRBJ2-5, with D unresolved. The germline gives CDR1 SGHVS, CDR2 FNYEAQ. V was shortened by 5 bases and J by 5 bases, with 15 bases between the two germline ends. This CDR3 is 14 amino acids long. The CDR3 nucleotides are TGTGCCAGCAGCGTCGCTTGGCAACCGGAGACCCAGTACTTC. Its translation: CASSVAWQPETQYF.